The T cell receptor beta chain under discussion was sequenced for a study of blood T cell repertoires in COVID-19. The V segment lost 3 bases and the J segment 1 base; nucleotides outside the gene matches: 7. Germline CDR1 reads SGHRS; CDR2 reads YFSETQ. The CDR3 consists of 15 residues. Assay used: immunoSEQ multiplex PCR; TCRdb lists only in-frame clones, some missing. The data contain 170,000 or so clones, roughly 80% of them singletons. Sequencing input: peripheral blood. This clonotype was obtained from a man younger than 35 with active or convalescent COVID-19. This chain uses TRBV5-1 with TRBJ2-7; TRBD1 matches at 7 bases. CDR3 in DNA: TGCGCCAGCAGCTCCGGGACAGTTTTGTCCTACGAGCAGTACTTC. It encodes CASSSGTVLSYEQYF.